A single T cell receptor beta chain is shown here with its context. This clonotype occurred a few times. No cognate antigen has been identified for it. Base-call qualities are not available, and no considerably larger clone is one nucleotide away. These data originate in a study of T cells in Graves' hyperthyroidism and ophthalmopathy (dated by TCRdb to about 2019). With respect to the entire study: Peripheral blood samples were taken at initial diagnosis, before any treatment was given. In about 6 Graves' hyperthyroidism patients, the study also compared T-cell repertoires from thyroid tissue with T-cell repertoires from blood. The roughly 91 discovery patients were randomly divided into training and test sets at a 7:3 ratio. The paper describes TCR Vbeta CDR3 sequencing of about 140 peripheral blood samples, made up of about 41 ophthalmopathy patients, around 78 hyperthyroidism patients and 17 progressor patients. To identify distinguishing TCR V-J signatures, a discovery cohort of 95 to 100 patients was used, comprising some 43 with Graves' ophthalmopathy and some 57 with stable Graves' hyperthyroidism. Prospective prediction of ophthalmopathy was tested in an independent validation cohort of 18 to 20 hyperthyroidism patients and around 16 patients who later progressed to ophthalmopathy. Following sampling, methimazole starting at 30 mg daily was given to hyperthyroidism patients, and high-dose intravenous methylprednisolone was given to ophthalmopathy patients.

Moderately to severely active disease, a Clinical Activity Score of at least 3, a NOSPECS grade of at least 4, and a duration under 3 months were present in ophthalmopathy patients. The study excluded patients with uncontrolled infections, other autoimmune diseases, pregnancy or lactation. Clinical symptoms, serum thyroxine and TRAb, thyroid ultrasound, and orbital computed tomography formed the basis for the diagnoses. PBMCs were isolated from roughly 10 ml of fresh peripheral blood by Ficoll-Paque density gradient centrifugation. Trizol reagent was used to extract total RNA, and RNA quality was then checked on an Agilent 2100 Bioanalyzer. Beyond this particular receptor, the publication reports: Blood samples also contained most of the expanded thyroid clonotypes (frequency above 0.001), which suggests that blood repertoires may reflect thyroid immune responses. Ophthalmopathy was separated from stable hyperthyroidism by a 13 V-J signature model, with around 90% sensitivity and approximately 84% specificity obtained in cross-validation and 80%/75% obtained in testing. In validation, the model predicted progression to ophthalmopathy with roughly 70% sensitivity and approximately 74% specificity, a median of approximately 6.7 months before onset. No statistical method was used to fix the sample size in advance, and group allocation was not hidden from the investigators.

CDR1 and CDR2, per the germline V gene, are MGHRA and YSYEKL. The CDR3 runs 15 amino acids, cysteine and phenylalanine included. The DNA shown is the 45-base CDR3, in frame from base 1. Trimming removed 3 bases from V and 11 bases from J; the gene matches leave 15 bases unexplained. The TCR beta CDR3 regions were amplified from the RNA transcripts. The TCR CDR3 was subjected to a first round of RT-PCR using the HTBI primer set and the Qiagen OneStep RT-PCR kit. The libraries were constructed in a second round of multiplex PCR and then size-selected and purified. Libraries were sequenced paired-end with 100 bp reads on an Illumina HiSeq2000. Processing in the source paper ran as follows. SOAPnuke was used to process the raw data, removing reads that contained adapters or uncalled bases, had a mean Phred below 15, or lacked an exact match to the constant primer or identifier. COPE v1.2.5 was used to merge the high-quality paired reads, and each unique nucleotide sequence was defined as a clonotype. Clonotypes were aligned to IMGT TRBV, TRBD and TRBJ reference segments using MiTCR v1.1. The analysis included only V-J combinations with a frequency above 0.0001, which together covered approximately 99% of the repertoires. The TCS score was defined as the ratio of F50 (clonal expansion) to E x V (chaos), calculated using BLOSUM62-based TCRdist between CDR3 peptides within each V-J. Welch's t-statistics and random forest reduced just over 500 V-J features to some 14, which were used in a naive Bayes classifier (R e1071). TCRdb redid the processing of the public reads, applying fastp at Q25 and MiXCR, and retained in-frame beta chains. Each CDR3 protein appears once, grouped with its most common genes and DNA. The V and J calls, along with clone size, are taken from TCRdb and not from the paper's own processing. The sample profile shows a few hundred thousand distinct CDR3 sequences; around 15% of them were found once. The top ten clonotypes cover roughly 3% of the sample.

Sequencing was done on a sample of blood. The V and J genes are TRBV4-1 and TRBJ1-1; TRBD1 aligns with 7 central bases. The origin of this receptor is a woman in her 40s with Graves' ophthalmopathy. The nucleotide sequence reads TGCGCCAGCAGCCACCCCCCGTCCCACAGGGGTGAGGCTTTCTTT. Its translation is CASSHPPSHRGEAFF.